These T cell receptor beta chains were read from a single sample in a study of blood T cell repertoires in COVID-19. Method: immunoSEQ multiplex PCR; TCRdb's copy keeps in-frame clones and lacks some. The sample comprises roughly 250,000 clones, roughly 80% of which are singletons, and about 4.4% rests with the top ten. Source material: peripheral blood. The source is a woman aged 65 to 85 with acute or convalescent COVID-19. CDR3s include the opening cysteine and the closing phenylalanine or tryptophan. A D gene is named only where the DNA matches it firmly. Only part of the rows carry a size: once, few, many, or a class if the clone is expanded.

clone size	D gene	J gene	V gene	CDR3 protein	CDR3 DNA
.	TRBD1	TRBJ2-7	TRBV6-1	CASSEAGQGYYEQYF	TGTGCCAGCAGTGAAGCGGGACAGGGGTACTACGAGCAGTACTTC
.	.	TRBJ2-7	TRBV6-2/TRBV6-3	CASSDRGAYEQYF	TGTGCCAGCAGTGACCGCGGGGCCTACGAGCAGTACTTC
.	.	TRBJ1-1	TRBV12-5	CASGLEVTGFTEAFF	TGTGCTAGTGGTTTGGAAGTCACAGGGTTCACTGAAGCTTTCTTT
few	TRBD1	TRBJ2-1	TRBV25-1	CASSSRQGWNEQFF	TGTGCCAGCAGCTCCCGACAGGGCTGGAATGAGCAGTTCTTC
.	.	TRBJ2-7	TRBV20-1	CSASARGYEQYF	TGCAGTGCTAGTGCCAGAGGGTACGAGCAGTACTTC
.	.	TRBJ1-1	TRBV7-2	CASSLYGGHTEAFF	TGTGCCAGCAGCTTATACGGGGGTCACACTGAAGCTTTCTTT
.	TRBD1	TRBJ2-5	TRBV6-6	CASIKRGLETQYF	TGTGCCAGCATAAAAAGGGGGCTGGAGACCCAGTACTTC
few	TRBD1	TRBJ2-7	TRBV19	CASSPGTGRYEQYF	TGTGCCAGTAGTCCAGGGACAGGGAGATACGAGCAGTACTTC
few	TRBD1	TRBJ1-5	TRBV5-1	CASSSTLTGAWGNFSNQPQHF	TGCGCCAGCAGCTCGACCTTAACAGGGGCGTGGGGGAACTTTAGCAATCAGCCCCAGCATTTT
.	.	TRBJ2-5	TRBV6-1	CASSELVGPSGTQYF	TGTGCCAGCAGTGAATTAGTGGGCCCCTCAGGGACCCAGTACTTC
.	TRBD1	TRBJ1-2	TRBV30	CAWRRDRASVGGYTF	TGTGCCTGGAGACGGGACAGGGCTTCGGTTGGGGGCTACACCTTC
.	.	TRBJ2-7	TRBV6-6	CASSQTGGPDYEQYF	TGTGCCAGCAGTCAGACCGGAGGGCCCGACTACGAGCAGTACTTC
.	.	TRBJ1-1	TRBV15	CATSRDKGALNTEAFF	TGTGCCACCAGCAGAGATAAAGGGGCATTGAACACTGAAGCTTTCTTT
.	.	TRBJ1-6	TRBV11-2	CASSFPVGRVNSPLHF	TGTGCCAGCAGTTTCCCTGTGGGGAGAGTGAATTCACCCCTCCACTTT
once	.	TRBJ1-4	TRBV7-2	CASSLRLGQGNEKLFF	TGTGCCAGCAGCTTAAGGCTGGGGCAGGGAAATGAAAAACTGTTTTTT
.	TRBD1	TRBJ1-4	TRBV5-1	CASSTETGGLGKLFF	TGCGCCAGCAGCACAGAGACAGGGGGACTGGGAAAACTGTTTTTT
.	TRBD1	TRBJ1-1	TRBV9	CASSDPTGVAFF	TGTGCCAGCAGCGATCCCACAGGGGTAGCTTTCTTT
.	TRBD1	TRBJ2-1	TRBV10-1	CAAGGLSYNEQFF	TGCGCCGCAGGGGGCTTATCGTACAATGAGCAGTTCTTC
.	.	TRBJ2-1	TRBV7-2	CASSGRRSGEQFF	TGTGCCAGCTCAGGACGGAGGTCTGGTGAGCAGTTCTTC
once	.	TRBJ1-6	TRBV7-2	CASTPRVDSPLHF	TGTGCCAGCACCCCCCGGGTGGATTCACCCCTCCACTTT
once	.	TRBJ2-2	TRBV7-2	CASSPSAGATGELFF	TGTGCCAGCAGCCCCAGTGCGGGGGCGACCGGGGAGCTGTTTTTT
.	TRBD1	TRBJ1-6	TRBV10-2	CASSSDRGYNSPLHF	TGCGCCAGCAGTTCTGACAGGGGGTATAATTCACCCCTCCACTTT
.	TRBD1	TRBJ1-2	TRBV28	CASSLTGGNYGYTF	TGTGCCAGCAGCCTGACAGGGGGGAACTATGGCTACACCTTC
.	TRBD2	TRBJ2-1	TRBV24-1	CATGTSGGANEQFF	TGTGCCACCGGAACTAGCGGGGGGGCGAATGAGCAGTTCTTC
.	TRBD1	TRBJ1-6	TRBV6-5	CASTTTGDNSPLHF	TGTGCCAGCACCACGACAGGGGACAATTCACCCCTCCACTTT
once	TRBD2	TRBJ2-3	TRBV7-2	CASSPGGWGADTQYF	TGTGCCAGCAGCCCGGGGGGGTGGGGTGCAGATACGCAGTATTTT
few	TRBD1	TRBJ1-6	TRBV3-1/TRBV3-2	CASSQVRTGVNSPLHF	TGTGCCAGCAGCCAAGTTAGGACAGGGGTTAATTCACCCCTCCACTTT
.	TRBD2	TRBJ2-4	TRBV6-2/TRBV6-3	CASSWDYLAKNIQYF	TGTGCCAGCAGTTGGGACTATTTAGCCAAAAACATTCAGTACTTC
.	.	TRBJ1-3	TRBV19	CASSIGGHSGNTIYF	TGTGCCAGTAGTATAGGAGGTCACTCTGGAAACACCATATATTTT
.	TRBD1	TRBJ1-1	TRBV11-2	CASSYQTGTFF	TGTGCCAGCAGCTACCAGACAGGGACTTTCTTT
.	TRBD1	TRBJ2-7	TRBV7-2	CASSLDRGAYEQYF	TGTGCCAGCAGCTTAGACAGGGGTGCCTACGAGCAGTACTTC
.	.	TRBJ1-3	TRBV3-1/TRBV3-2	CASSQEWLSSGNTIYF	TGTGCCAGCAGCCAAGAGTGGCTTTCCTCTGGAAACACCATATATTTT
.	.	TRBJ1-3	TRBV6-5	CASSYSAGEGNTIYF	TGTGCCAGCAGTTACTCGGCCGGGGAAGGGAACACCATATATTTT
.	.	TRBJ1-1	TRBV6-1	CASSESPGFTEAFF	TGTGCCAGCAGTGAATCCCCAGGTTTTACTGAAGCTTTCTTT
.	.	TRBJ1-2	TRBV6-5	CASSRTENYGYTF	TGTGCCAGCAGTCGTACAGAAAACTATGGCTACACCTTC
.	.	TRBJ1-2	TRBV15	CATSRGTRDYGYTF	TGTGCCACCAGCAGAGGGACTCGTGACTATGGCTACACCTTC
many	TRBD2	TRBJ2-7	TRBV6-1	CASSGPPGLAGVYSSYEQYF	TGTGCCAGCAGTGGCCCCCCGGGACTAGCGGGGGTTTACAGCTCCTACGAGCAGTACTTC
few	.	TRBJ1-1	TRBV5-1	CASSLVGWNTEAFF	TGCGCCAGCAGCTTGGTTGGCTGGAACACTGAAGCTTTCTTT
.	.	TRBJ1-1	TRBV6-5	CASSYSDRMNTEAFF	TGTGCCAGCAGTTACTCGGACAGAATGAACACTGAAGCTTTCTTT
.	.	TRBJ1-1	TRBV30	CAWSATAGHTEAFF	TGTGCCTGGAGTGCAACTGCAGGCCACACTGAAGCTTTCTTT
.	TRBD1	TRBJ2-1	TRBV18	CASSPRPKQGENEQFF	TGTGCCAGCTCACCACGTCCGAAACAGGGGGAAAATGAGCAGTTCTTC